This TCR beta chain was sequenced in a study of blood T cell repertoires in COVID-19. In the study overall: Acute and convalescent COVID-19 samples came from the United States, Italy and Spain. The analysed material was cDNA or gDNA that came from T cells, B-cell-depleted T cells, or PBMCs.

Trimming cost V 2 bases and J 2 bases, with 7 bases left between them. The CDR3 loop spans 14 amino acids. Looked up from germline, CDR1 is SGHTA and CDR2 is FQGNSA. Authors' analysis steps: It was from reference gene primer amplification that nucleated cell counts were estimated. Produced via immunoSEQ multiplex PCR; TCRdb's table is partial and in-frame only. Clonal size and the V and J genes are those of that table, whereas D and trimming came from the DNA. The sample yields under 300,000 clones, 70% to 90% seen once. This clone appeared many times. The TCR was taken from a man aged 55 to 70 with acute or convalescent COVID-19. Source material: peripheral blood. V usage is TRBV7-2 and J usage is TRBJ1-3; D might be TRBD1 (6 bases). In DNA, the CDR3 is TGTGCCAGCAGCTTAAACAGGGCTGGAAACACCATATATTTT. Its translation: CASSLNRAGNTIYF.